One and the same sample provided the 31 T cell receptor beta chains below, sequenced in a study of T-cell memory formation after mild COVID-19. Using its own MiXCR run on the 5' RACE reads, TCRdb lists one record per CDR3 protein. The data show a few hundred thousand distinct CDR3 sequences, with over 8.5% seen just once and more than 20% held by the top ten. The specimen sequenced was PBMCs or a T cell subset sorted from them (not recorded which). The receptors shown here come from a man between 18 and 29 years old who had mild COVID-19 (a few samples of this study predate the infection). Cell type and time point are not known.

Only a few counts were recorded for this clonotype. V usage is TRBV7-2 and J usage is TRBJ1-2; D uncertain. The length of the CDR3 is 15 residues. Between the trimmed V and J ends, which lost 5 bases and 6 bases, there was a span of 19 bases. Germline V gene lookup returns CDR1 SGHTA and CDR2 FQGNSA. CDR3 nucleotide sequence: TGTGCCAGCAGCCCGCCGGGCTCCGGTGGGCATGGCTACACCTTC. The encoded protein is CASSPPGSGGHGYTF.

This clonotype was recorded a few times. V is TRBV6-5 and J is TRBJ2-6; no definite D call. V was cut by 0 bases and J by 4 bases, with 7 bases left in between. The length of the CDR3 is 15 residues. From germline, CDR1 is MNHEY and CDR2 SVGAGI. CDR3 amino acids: CASSYSRPGANVLTF. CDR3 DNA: TGTGCCAGCAGTTACTCGAGACCCGGGGCCAACGTCCTGACTTTC.

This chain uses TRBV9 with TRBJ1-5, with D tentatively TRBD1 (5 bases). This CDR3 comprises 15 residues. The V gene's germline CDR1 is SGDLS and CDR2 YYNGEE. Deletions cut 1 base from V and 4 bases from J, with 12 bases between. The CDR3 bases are TGTGCCAGCAGCGTATCTTCAGGGTTAAATCAGCCCCAGCATTTT. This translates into CASSVSSGLNQPQHF.

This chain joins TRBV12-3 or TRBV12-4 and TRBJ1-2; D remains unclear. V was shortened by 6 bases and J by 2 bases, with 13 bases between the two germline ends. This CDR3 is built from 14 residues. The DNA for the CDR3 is TGTGCCAGCAGGCAAGGACGGTCGAACTATGGCTACACCTTC. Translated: CASRQGRSNYGYTF.

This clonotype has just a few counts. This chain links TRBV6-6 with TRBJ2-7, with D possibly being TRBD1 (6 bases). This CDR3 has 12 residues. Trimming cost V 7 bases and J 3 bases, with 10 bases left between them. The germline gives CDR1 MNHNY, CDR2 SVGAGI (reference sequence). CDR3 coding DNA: TGTGCCAGCAATTTACAGGGCTACGAGCAGTACTTC. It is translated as CASNLQGYEQYF.

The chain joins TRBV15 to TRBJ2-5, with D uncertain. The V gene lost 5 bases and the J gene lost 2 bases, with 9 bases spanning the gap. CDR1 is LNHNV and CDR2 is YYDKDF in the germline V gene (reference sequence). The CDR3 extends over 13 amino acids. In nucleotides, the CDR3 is TGTGCCACCAGCGTCGAATCTCAAGAGACCCAGTACTTC. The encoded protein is CATSVESQETQYF.

DNA of the CDR3: TGCAGCGTTCACCGGTCTAACTATGGCTACACCTTC. Translated: CSVHRSNYGYTF. The chain employs TRBV29-1 and TRBJ1-2, with D hard to call. From germline, CDR1 is SQVTM and CDR2 ANQGSEA. V dropped 5 bases and J dropped 0 bases, with 7 bases sitting between them. The CDR3 contains 12 residues. Variable domain in full (rest from reference TRBV29-1 and TRBJ1-2): SAVISQKPSRDICQRGTSLTIQCQVDSQVTMMFWYRQQPGQSLTLIATANQGSEATYESGFVIDKFPISRPNLTFSTLTVSNMSPEDSSIYLCSVHRSNYGYTFGSGTRLTVV.

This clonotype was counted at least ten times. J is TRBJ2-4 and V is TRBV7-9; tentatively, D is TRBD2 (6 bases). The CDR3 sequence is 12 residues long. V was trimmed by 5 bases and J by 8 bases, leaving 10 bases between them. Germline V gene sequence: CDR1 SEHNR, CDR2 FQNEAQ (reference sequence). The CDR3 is CASSLSGDIQYF. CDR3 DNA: TGTGCCAGCAGCCTGTCGGGAGACATTCAGTACTTC.

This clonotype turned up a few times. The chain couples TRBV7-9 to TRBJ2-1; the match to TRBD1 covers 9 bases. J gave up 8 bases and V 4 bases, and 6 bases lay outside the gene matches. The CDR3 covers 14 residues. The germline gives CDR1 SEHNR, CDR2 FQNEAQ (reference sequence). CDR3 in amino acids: CASSSGQGLDEQFF. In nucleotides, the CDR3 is TGTGCCAGCAGCTCGGGACAGGGCCTGGATGAGCAGTTCTTC.

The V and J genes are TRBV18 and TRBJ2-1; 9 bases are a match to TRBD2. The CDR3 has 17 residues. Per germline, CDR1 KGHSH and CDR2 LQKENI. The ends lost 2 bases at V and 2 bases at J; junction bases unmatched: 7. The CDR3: CASSPSGAGGAYNEQFF. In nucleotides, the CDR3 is TGTGCCAGCTCACCATCCGGAGCGGGGGGCGCCTACAATGAGCAGTTCTTC.

In DNA, the CDR3 is TGTGCCAGCAGCTTGCGACCACCAGCGAACACCGGGGAGCTGTTTTTT. It encodes CASSLRPPANTGELFF. The rearrangement joins TRBV5-5 to TRBJ2-2; no clear D gene. Trimming cost V 1 base and J 0 bases, with 10 bases left between them. CDR1 is SGHKS, CDR2 YYEKEE, per germline (reference sequence). The length of the CDR3 is 16 residues.

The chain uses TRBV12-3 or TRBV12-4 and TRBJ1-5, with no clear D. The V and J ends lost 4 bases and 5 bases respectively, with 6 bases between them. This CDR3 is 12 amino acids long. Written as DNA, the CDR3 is TGTGCCAGCAGTTGGCCGGATCAGCCCCAGCATTTT. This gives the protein CASSWPDQPQHF.

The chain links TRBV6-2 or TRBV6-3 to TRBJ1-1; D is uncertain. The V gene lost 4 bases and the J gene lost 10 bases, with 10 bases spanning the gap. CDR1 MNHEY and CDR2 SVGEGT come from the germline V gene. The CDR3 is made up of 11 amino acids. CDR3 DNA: TGTGCCAGCAGTTTCCGGGTCTTAGCTTTCTTT. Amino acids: CASSFRVLAFF.

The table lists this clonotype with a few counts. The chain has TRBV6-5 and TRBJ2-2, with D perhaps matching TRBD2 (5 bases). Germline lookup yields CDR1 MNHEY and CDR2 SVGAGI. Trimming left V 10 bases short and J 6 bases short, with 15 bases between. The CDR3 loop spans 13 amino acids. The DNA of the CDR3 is TGTGCCACCTCAAAGGGAGAAGCCGGGGAGCTGTTTTTT. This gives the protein CATSKGEAGELFF.

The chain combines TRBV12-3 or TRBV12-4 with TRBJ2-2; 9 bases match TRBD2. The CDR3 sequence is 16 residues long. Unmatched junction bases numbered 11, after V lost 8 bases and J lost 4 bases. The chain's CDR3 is CASGPGTSSVTGELFF. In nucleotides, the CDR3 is TGTGCCAGCGGTCCGGGGACTAGCTCTGTCACCGGGGAGCTGTTTTTT.

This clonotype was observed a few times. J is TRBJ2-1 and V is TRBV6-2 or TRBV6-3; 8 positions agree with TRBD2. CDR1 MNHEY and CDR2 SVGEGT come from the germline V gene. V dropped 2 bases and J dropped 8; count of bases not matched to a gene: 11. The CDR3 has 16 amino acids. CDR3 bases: TGTGCCAGCAGTTACCGTACCTCGGCGGGGGGCGATGAGCAGTTCTTC. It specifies CASSYRTSAGGDEQFF.

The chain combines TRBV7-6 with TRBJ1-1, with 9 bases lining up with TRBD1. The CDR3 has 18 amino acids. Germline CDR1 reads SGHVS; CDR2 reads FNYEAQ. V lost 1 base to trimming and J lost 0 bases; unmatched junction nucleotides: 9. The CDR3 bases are TGTGCCAGCAGCTTAGGGGGTCCCGGGACAGGGTTGAACACTGAAGCTTTCTTT. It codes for CASSLGGPGTGLNTEAFF.

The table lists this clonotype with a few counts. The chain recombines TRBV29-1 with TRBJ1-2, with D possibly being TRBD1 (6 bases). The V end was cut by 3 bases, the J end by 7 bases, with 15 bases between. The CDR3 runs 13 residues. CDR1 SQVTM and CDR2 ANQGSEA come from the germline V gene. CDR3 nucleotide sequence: TGCAGCGTTGAGGTCGTTAGGGGGGCTGGCTACACCTTC. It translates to CSVEVVRGAGYTF.

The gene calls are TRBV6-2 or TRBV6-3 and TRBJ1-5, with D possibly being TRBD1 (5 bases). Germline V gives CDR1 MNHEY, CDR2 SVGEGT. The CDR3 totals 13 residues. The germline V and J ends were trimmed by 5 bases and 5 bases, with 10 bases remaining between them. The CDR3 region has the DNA TGTGCCAGCAGTGACCAAGGGGATCAGCCCCAGCATTTT. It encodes CASSDQGDQPQHF.

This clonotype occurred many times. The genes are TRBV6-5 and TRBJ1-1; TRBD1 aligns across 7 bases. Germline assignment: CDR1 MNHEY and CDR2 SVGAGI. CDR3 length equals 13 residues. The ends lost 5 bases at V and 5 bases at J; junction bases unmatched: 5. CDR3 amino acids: CASSPGQATEAFF. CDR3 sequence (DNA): TGTGCCAGCAGTCCTGGACAGGCGACTGAAGCTTTCTTT.

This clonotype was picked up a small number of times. For the CDR3, the DNA is TGCAGTGCTAGTTCGCCGGCCATGAACACTGAAGCTTTCTTT. Translating it yields CSASSPAMNTEAFF. V is TRBV20-1 and J is TRBJ1-1, with unresolved D. The CDR3 is 14 residues long. The germline V gene has CDR1 DFQATT and CDR2 SNEGSKA (reference sequence). Trimming stripped 3 bases from V and 0 bases from J, with 11 bases between.

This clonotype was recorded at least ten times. The CDR3: CSVERTGEAFF. CDR3 nucleotide sequence: TGCAGCGTCGAACGGACCGGTGAAGCTTTCTTT. This rearrangement joins TRBV29-1 to TRBJ1-1; the D is unclear. The CDR3 contains 11 residues. Germline assignment: CDR1 SQVTM and CDR2 ANQGSEA. The V end lost 6 bases, the J end lost 7 bases, and 12 bases lay between the germline ends.

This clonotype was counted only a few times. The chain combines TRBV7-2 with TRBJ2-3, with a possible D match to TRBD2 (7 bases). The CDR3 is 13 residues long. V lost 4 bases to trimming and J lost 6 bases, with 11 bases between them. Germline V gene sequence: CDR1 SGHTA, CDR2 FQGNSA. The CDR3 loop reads CASSSGGHDTQYF. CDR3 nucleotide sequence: TGTGCCAGCAGCTCCGGGGGGCATGATACGCAGTATTTT.

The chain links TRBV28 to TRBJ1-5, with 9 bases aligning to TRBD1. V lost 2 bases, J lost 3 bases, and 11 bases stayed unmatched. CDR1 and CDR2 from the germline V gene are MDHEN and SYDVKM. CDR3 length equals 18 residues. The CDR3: CASSLLLDRGGDNQPQHF. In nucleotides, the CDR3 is TGTGCCAGCAGTTTACTCCTCGACAGGGGGGGCGACAATCAGCCCCAGCATTTT.

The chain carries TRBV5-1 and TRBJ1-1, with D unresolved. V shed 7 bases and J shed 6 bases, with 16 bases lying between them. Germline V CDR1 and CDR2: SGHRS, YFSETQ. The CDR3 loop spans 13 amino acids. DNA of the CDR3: TGCGCCAGCCGCGAACATGGAGGAGCTGAAGCTTTCTTT. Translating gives CASREHGGAEAFF.

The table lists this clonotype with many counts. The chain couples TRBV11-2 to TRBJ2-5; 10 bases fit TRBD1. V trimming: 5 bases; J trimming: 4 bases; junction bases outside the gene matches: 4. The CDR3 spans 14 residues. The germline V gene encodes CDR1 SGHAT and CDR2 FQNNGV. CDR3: CASSVRTGGETQYF. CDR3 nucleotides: TGTGCCAGCAGCGTACGGACAGGGGGAGAGACCCAGTACTTC.

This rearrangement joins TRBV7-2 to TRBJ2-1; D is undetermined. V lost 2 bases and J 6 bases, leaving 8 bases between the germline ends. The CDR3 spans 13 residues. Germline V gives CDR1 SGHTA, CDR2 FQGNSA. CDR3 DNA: TGTGCCAGCAGCTTAACCACCTTCAATGAGCAGTTCTTC. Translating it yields CASSLTTFNEQFF.

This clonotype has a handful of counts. Here the CDR3 DNA reads TGTGCCAGCAGTGACTCGATCGGGGGGCCGGATACGCAGTATTTT. This codes for CASSDSIGGPDTQYF. V is TRBV6-4 and J is TRBJ2-3, with a possible D match to TRBD2 (7 bases). Trimming shortened V by 0 bases and J by 6 bases, and 13 bases separated the two germline ends. Germline V CDR1 and CDR2: MRHNA, SNTAGT. The CDR3 runs to 15 residues.

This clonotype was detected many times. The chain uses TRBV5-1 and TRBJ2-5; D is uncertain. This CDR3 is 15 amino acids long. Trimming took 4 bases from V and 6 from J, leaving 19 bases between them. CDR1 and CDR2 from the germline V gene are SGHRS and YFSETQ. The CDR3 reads CASSRPGPDSQTQYF. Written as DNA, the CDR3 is TGCGCCAGCAGCCGACCCGGGCCCGATAGCCAGACCCAGTACTTC.

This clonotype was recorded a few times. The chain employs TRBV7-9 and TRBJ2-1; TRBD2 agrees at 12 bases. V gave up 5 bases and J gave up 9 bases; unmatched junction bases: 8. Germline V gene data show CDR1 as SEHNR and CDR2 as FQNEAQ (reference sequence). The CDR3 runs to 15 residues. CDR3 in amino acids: CASSIPSGGVPEQFF. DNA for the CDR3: TGTGCCAGCAGCATCCCTAGCGGGGGGGTACCTGAGCAGTTCTTC.

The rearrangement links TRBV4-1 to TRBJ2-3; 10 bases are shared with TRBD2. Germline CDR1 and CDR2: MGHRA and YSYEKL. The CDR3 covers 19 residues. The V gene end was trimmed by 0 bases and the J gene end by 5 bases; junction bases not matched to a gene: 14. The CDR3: CASSQDFRALSGRGDTQYF. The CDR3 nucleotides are TGCGCCAGCAGCCAAGATTTCAGGGCCCTCAGCGGGAGGGGAGATACGCAGTATTTT.